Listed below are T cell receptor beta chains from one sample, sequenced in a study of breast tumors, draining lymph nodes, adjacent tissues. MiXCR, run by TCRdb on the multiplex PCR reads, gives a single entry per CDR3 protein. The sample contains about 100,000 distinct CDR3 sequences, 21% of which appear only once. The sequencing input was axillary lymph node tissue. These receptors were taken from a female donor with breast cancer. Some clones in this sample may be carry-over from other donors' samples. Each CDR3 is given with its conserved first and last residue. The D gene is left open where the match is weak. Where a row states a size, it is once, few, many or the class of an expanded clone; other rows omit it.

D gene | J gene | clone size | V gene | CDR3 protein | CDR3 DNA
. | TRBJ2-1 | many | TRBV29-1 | CSVALTTPRGEQFF | TGCAGCGTTGCCCTCACGACACCGAGGGGTGAGCAGTTCTTC
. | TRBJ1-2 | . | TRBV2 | CASSRTEVLGYTF | TGTGCCAGCAGTAGGACGGAGGTCTTAGGCTACACCTTC
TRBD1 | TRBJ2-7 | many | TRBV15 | CATSAAGGSLEQYF | TGTGCCACCAGCGCCGCAGGGGGCTCCCTCGAGCAGTACTTC
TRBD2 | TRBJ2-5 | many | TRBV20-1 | CSARELAGQYQETQYF | TGCAGTGCTCGGGAGCTAGCGGGTCAGTACCAAGAGACCCAGTACTTC
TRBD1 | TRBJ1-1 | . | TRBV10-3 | CAISERDSQNTEAFF | TGTGCCATCAGTGAGCGGGACAGCCAGAACACTGAAGCTTTCTTT
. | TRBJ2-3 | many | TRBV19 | CASRADSRRIDTQYF | TGTGCCAGTAGGGCTGACAGTCGTCGTATAGATACGCAGTATTTT
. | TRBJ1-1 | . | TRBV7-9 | CASSSNRGTEAFF | TGTGCCAGCAGCTCAAATCGGGGTACTGAAGCTTTCTTT
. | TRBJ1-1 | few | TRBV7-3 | CASSLGTNTEAFF | TGTGCCAGCAGCCTGGGGACAAACACTGAAGCTTTCTTT
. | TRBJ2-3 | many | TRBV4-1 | CASSQMGGAGDTQYF | TGCGCCAGCAGCCAAATGGGCGGGGCGGGGGATACGCAGTATTTT
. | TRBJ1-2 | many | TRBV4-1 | CASSQDKKSYTF | TGCGCCAGCAGCCAAGATAAGAAAAGCTACACCTTC
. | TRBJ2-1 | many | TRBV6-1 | CASGLGDRFNEQFF | TGTGCCAGCGGGTTGGGAGACAGGTTTAATGAGCAGTTCTTC
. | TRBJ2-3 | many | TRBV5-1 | CASSLDAVPWDTQYF | TGCGCCAGCAGCTTGGATGCGGTGCCCTGGGATACGCAGTATTTT
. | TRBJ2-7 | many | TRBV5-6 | CASSLGAEIYEQYF | TGTGCCAGCAGCTTGGGTGCAGAAATCTACGAGCAGTACTTC
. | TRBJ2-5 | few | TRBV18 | CASSPPGTLGETQSF | TGTGCCAGCTCACCACCGGGGACCCTTGGGGAGACCCAGTCCTTC
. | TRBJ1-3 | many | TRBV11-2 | CASSTGNTIYF | TGTGCCAGCAGCACGGGAAACACCATATATTTT
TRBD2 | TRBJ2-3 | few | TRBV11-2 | CASSLYGGGEVTDTQYF | TGTGCCAGCAGCTTATATGGGGGGGGGGAAGTCACAGATACGCAGTATTTT
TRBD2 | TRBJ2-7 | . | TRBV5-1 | CASNTGREPYEQYF | TGCGCCAGCAACACTGGGAGGGAACCCTACGAGCAGTACTTC
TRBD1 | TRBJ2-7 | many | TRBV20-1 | CSARDLVDGTVYYEQYF | TGCAGTGCTAGAGATCTGGTAGACGGGACAGTTTACTACGAGCAGTACTTC
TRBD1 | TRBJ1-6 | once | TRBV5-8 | CASSSAGTGVIHPSSF | TGTGCCAGCAGCTCGGCAGGGACAGGGGTAATTCACCCCTCCAGCTTT
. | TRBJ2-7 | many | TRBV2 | CASSPWTGGDNYEQYF | TGTGCCAGCAGCCCCTGGACAGGAGGGGATAACTACGAGCAGTACTTC
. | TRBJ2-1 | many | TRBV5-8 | CASSVRRIKYNEQFF | TGTGCCAGCAGCGTACGCAGGATTAAATACAATGAGCAGTTCTTC
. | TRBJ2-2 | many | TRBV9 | CASSAGAGELFF | TGTGCCAGCAGCGCCGGAGCCGGGGAGCTGTTTTTT
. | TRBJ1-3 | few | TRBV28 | CASSSSPISGNTIYF | TGTGCCAGCAGCTCCTCCCCCATCTCTGGAAACACCATATATTTT
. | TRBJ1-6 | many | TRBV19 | CASTPSGAGNSPLHF | TGTGCCAGTACCCCGTCGGGGGCGGGTAATTCACCCCTCCACTTT
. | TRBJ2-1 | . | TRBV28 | CASTSGAGRDEQFF | TGTGCCAGCACCTCCGGTGCGGGGCGGGATGAGCAGTTCTTC
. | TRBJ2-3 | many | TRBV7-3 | CASSPGSSGTDTQYF | TGTGCCAGCAGCCCCGGGAGCTCCGGGACAGATACGCAGTATTTT
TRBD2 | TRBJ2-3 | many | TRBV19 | CASAPGGSADTQYF | TGTGCCAGTGCTCCTGGCGGGAGCGCAGATACGCAGTATTTT
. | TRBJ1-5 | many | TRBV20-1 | CSARDRDRRSNQPQHF | TGCAGTGCTAGAGATAGGGACCGACGTAGCAATCAGCCCCAGCATTTT
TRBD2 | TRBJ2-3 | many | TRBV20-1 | CSATTSGGGSTDTQYF | TGCAGTGCTACGACTAGCGGGGGGGGATCCACAGATACGCAGTATTTT
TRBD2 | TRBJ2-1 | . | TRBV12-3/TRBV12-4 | CASSLSLAYEQFF | TGTGCCAGCAGTTTATCACTAGCGTATGAGCAGTTCTTC
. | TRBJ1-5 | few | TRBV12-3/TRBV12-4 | CASSPTGPGNQPQHF | TGTGCCAGCAGCCCAACCGGGCCGGGCAATCAGCCCCAGCATTTT
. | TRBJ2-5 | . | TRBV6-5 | CASSYGDGAKETQYF | TGTGCCAGCAGTTATGGTGACGGGGCTAAGGAGACCCAGTACTTC
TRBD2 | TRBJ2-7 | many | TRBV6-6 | CASSYLAGVAYEQYF | TGTGCCAGCAGTTATCTAGCGGGGGTGGCCTACGAGCAGTACTTC
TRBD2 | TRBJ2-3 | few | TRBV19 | CASSMGRALISGTRASDTQYF | TGTGCCAGTAGTATGGGGCGGGCCCTCATTAGCGGGACGAGGGCGTCAGATACGCAGTATTTT
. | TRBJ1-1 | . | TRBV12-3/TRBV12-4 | CASSYGGWEAFF | TGTGCCAGCAGTTACGGAGGGTGGGAAGCTTTCTTT
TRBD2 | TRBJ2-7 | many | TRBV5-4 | CASSLGSGSSYEQYF | TGTGCCAGCAGCTTAGGCAGCGGGAGTTCGTACGAGCAGTACTTC
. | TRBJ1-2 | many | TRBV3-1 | CASSSGLSGYTF | TGTGCCAGCAGCTCGGGACTTTCTGGCTACACCTTC
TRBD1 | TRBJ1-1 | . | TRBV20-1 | CSARGTGDIWNTEAFF | TGCAGTGCTAGGGGGACAGGAGACATTTGGAACACTGAAGCTTTCTTT
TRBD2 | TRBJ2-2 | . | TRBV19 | CASSIAVGGFGELFF | TGTGCCAGTAGTATAGCTGTGGGGGGGTTCGGGGAGCTGTTTTTT
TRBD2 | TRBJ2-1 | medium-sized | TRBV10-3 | CAISESGGADNEQFF | TGTGCCATCAGTGAAAGCGGGGGGGCTGACAATGAGCAGTTCTTC
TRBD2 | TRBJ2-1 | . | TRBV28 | CASSGGGLAGLIRGNEQLF | TGTGCCAGCAGCGGGGGGGGACTAGCGGGATTAATTCGGGGCAATGAGCAGCTCTTC
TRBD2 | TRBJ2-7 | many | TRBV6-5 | CASKKERGGAYEQYF | TGTGCCAGCAAAAAAGAGCGGGGGGGGGCCTACGAGCAGTACTTC
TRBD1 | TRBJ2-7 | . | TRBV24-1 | CATSALPGTDYEQYF | TGTGCCACCAGTGCTCTACCCGGGACAGATTACGAGCAGTACTTC
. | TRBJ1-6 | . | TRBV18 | CAGSPPSQGSNSPLHF | TGTGCCGGCTCACCACCAAGCCAGGGCAGCAATTCACCCCTCCACTTT
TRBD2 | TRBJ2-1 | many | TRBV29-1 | CSLGLAPNNEQFF | TGCAGCCTCGGACTAGCGCCGAACAATGAGCAGTTCTTC
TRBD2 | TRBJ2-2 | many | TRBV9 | CASSVATSGVSGELFF | TGTGCCAGCAGCGTAGCTACTAGCGGGGTTAGCGGGGAGCTGTTTTTT
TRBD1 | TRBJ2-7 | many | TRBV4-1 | CASSQGDRLEQYF | TGCGCCAGCAGCCAAGGGGACAGACTCGAGCAGTACTTC
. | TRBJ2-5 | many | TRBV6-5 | CASRGQTQETQYF | TGTGCCAGCAGGGGACAAACCCAAGAGACCCAGTACTTC
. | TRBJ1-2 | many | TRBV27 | CASSFRNYGYTF | TGTGCCAGCAGTTTTAGGAACTATGGCTACACCTTC